Sequencing of this TCR beta chain was carried out in a study of graft-versus-host responses after intestinal transplantation. Study-level background: Those transplanted obtained multivisceral, liver-intestinal, or isolated intestinal grafts. The study gave all recipients anti-thymocyte globulin induction, then tacrolimus and steroids for 2 to 3 years.

About this clone: The antigen is unknown.

Trimming removed 5 bases from V and 6 bases from J, with 16 bases in between. CDR1 is MRHNA, CDR2 SNTAGT, per germline. The CDR3 loop spans 14 amino acids. Study findings and constraints: In recipient marrow, GvH clones were found, and some appeared first in ileum or blood. Graft-donor T cell macrochimerism coincided with high graft-versus-host to host-versus-graft clonal ratios in allografts.

Measured with immunoSEQ multiplex PCR; TCRdb has only the in-frame clones, and not every one. There are about 81,000 clones in the sample; about 91% occur only once, and approximately 0.32% lies in the top ten. V gene TRBV6-4 combines with J gene TRBJ2-5; D possibly corresponds to TRBD1 (5 bases). The sequence was collected from a human donor who was the organ donor for an intestinal transplant. Source: unstimulated CD4+ T cells sorted from spleen or lymph node cells, taken before transplant. The CDR3 sequence: CASSIFRGRKTQYF. CDR3 nucleotides: TGTGCCAGCAGTATCTTTAGGGGTCGGAAGACCCAGTACTTC.